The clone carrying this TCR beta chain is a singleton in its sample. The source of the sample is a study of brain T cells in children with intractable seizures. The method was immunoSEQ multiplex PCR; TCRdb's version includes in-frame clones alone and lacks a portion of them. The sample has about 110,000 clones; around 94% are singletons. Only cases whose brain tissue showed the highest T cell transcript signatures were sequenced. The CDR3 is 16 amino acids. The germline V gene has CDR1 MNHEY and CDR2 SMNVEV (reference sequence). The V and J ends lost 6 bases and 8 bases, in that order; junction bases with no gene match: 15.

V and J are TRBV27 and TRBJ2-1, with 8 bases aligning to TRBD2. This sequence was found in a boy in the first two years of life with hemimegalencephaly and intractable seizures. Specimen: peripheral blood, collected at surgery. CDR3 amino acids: CASRTGTRRGPHEQFF. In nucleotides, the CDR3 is TGTGCCAGCAGGACCGGGACTAGGAGGGGACCCCATGAGCAGTTCTTC.